A single sample is the source of the 2 T cell receptor beta chains below, sequenced in a study of beta chain features in type 1 diabetes (dated by TCRdb to between 2018 and 2020). The library was built by means of the immunoSEQ multiplex PCR assay. The entire amount of isolated RNA was reverse transcribed using the High Capacity cDNA Reverse Transcription Kit, so the sequenced TCRB transcripts were expressed ones. TCRdb limited this immuneACCESS table to in-frame rearrangements with V and J called. A share of clones is missing; checked studies link under half to unresolved V genes, and the rest is unexplained. Recorded for this sample are a few hundred thousand clones; around 20% of them occurred a single time. 0.035% to 0.05% of the sample is in the top ten clones. Input material: naive CD4+ T cells from blood. This sample's cell subset or site label indicates: true naive CD4+ T cells. Receptors originate from a woman between 18 and 29 years old in good health.

A few counts support this clone. The genes are TRBV29-1 and TRBJ1-1; possibly TRBD1 for D (5 bases). The V gene lost 4 bases and the J gene lost 3 bases, with 18 bases spanning the gap. The CDR3 has 15 amino acids. CDR1 is SQVTM, CDR2 ANQGSEA, per germline. The CDR3 sequence is CSVGLVAGRYTEAFF. The CDR3 nucleotides are TGCAGCGTTGGGCTGGTTGCAGGGAGGTACACTGAAGCTTTCTTT.

V and J are TRBV2 and TRBJ2-1; 11 bases are shared with TRBD2. The CDR3 extends over 13 amino acids. The germline CDR1 and CDR2 sequences are SNHLY and FYNNEI. With V trimmed by 10 bases and J by 8 bases, 7 bases remained unmatched. CDR3 sequence reads: CAIPGTSGDEQFF. CDR3 coding DNA: TGTGCCATACCAGGGACTAGCGGTGATGAGCAGTTCTTC.